The 7 T cell receptor beta chains below all came from one sample that was sequenced in a study of CD8 T cells in Susac syndrome. RNA totalling about 0.5 to 1 ug underwent reverse transcription with random hexamers. From the immunoSEQ multiplex PCR reads, TCRdb called clonotypes with MiXCR, one entry per CDR3 protein. The table records about 200,000 distinct CDR3 sequences, 95% of them present only once. The sequenced sample consisted of CD4+ T cells from PBMCs. The receptors here all came from a human donor in good health.

The chain employs TRBV27 and TRBJ1-1, with TRBD1 as a possible D gene (6 bases). The CDR3 consists of 18 residues. Germline lookup yields CDR1 MNHEY and CDR2 SMNVEV (reference sequence). V lost 3 bases and J lost 0, with 20 bases in between. The CDR3 DNA reads TGTGCCAGCAGTTTGATGGTCCTAGGGGGGCGACTGAACACTGAAGCTTTCTTT. This translates into CASSLMVLGGRLNTEAFF.

V and J are TRBV27 and TRBJ1-2, with D maybe TRBD1 (5 bases). Germline values: CDR1 MNHEY, CDR2 SMNVEV (reference sequence). V gave up 5 bases and J gave up 3 bases, with 13 bases separating them. The CDR3 contains 14 residues. CDR3 in amino acids: CASSISGRDYGYTF. Here the CDR3 DNA reads TGTGCCAGCAGTATTTCAGGGAGGGACTATGGCTACACCTTC.

The CDR3 region is CASTLGGGRLYEQYF. CDR3 nucleotides: TGTGCCAGCACCTTAGGGGGGGGCAGACTCTACGAGCAGTACTTC. The chain joins TRBV12-3 or TRBV12-4 to TRBJ2-7; D is possibly TRBD2 (7 bases). CDR3 length: 15 residues. V shed 7 bases and J shed 3 bases, with 19 bases lying between them.

The sample holds one count of this clonotype. This chain joins TRBV20-1 and TRBJ2-6; 8 positions match TRBD1. CDR1 and CDR2 (germline): DFQATT, SNEGSKA (reference sequence). The CDR3 has 19 amino acids. The V segment lost 0 bases and the J segment 0 bases; nucleotides outside the gene matches: 10. This CDR3 is CSARDRRQGPSSGANVLTF. Written as DNA, the CDR3 is TGCAGTGCTAGAGATCGGAGACAGGGGCCTAGCTCTGGGGCCAACGTCCTGACTTTC.

The V gene is TRBV6-2 or TRBV6-3, the J gene TRBJ1-6; TRBD1 matches 8 bases. The CDR3 is 15 amino acids. The J segment lost 7 bases and the V segment lost 7 bases, leaving 9 bases of the junction unmatched. Germline V CDR1 and CDR2: MNHEY, SVGEGT. CDR3 sequence: CASTQTGQGNSPLHF. The CDR3 bases are TGTGCCAGCACCCAAACCGGACAGGGAAATTCACCCCTCCACTTT.

The chain is built from TRBV3-1 and TRBJ2-7; 9 bases agree with TRBD1. The V gene's germline CDR1 is LGHDT and CDR2 YNNKEL (reference sequence). V dropped 2 bases and J dropped 1; count of bases not matched to a gene: 3. There are 15 residues in the CDR3. CDR3 region: CASSQQGTGSYEQYV. CDR3 nucleotide sequence: TGTGCCAGCAGCCAACAGGGGACAGGGTCCTACGAGCAGTACGTC.

This rearrangement joins TRBV7-3 to TRBJ2-3; TRBD2 agrees at 7 bases. The germline V gene encodes CDR1 SGHTA and CDR2 FQGTGA. The CDR3 loop spans 14 amino acids. J gave up 2 bases and V 4 bases, and 3 bases lay outside the gene matches. DNA for the CDR3: TGTGCCAGCAGCTCTAGCGGAACCACAGATACGCAGTATTTT. It encodes CASSSSGTTDTQYF.